This T cell receptor (beta chain) stems from a study of PD-1 blockade in classical Hodgkin lymphoma. For this clone: As yet, its antigen is unknown.

This CDR3 region has 14 residues. CDR1 SGHTA and CDR2 FQGNSA come from the germline V gene. The junction had 4 bases not matched to a gene; V was cut back by 4 bases and J by 6 bases. The sample's time point: cycle 4 day 1 (C4D1), after 6 weeks of nivolumab. Relapse was seen in all patients after autologous stem cell transplantation, and brentuximab vedotin exposure was variable. Magnetic negative selection purified CD4+ T cells from thawed PBMCs. Findings and caveats of the study: The study found complete responders had baseline diversity similar to newly diagnosed patients.

Repertoires were generated with immunoSEQ multiplex PCR, while TCRdb's copy carries only in-frame clones and drops some. This sample carries around 31,000 clones, about 86% of them seen once, and the ten largest clones take about 0.82%. This chain links TRBV7-2 with TRBJ1-5; 9 bases align to TRBD1. This sequence was found in a human donor with classical Hodgkin lymphoma. Sample: CD4+ T cells from blood, taken before the fourth cycle of nivolumab. This CDR3 is CASSSTGGFQPQHF. The CDR3 coding sequence is TGTGCCAGCAGCTCGACAGGGGGTTTTCAGCCCCAGCATTTT.